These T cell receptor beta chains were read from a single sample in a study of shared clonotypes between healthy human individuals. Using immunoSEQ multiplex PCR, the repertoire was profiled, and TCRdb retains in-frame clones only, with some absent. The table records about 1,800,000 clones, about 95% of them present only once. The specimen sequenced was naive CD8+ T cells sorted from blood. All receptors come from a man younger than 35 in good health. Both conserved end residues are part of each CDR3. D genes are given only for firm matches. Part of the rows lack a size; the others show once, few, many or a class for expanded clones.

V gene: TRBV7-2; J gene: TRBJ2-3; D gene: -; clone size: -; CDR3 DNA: TGTGCCAGCAGCCCGGGGACCACAGATACGCAGTATTTT; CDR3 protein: CASSPGTTDTQYF
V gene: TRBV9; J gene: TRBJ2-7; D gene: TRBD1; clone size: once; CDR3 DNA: TGTGCCAGCAGCGAAGGGACAGCCGATTCCTACGAGCAGTACTTC; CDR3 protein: CASSEGTADSYEQYF
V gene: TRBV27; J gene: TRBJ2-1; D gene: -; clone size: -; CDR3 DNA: TGTGCCAGCCGCTTGACTAGTTCCTACAATGAGCAGTTCTTC; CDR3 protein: CASRLTSSYNEQFF
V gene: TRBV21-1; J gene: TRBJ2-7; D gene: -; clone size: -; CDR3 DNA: TGTGCCAGCACCATCCCGGGACAGGGAACCTACGAGCAGTACTTC; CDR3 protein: CASTIPGQGTYEQYF
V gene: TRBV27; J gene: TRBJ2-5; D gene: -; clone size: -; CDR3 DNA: TGTGCCAGCACCTCGGTAGGGGGTGGGGAGACCCAGTACTTC; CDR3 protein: CASTSVGGGETQYF
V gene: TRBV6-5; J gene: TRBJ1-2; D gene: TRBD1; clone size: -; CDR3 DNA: TGTGCCAGCAGTTCCATGACAGGGGGAGATGGCTACACCTTC; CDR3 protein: CASSSMTGGDGYTF
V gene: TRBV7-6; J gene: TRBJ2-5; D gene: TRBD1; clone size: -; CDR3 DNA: TGTGCCAGCAGCTTAGCACCCGGGACAGGGGAAGAGACCCAGTACTTC; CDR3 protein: CASSLAPGTGEETQYF
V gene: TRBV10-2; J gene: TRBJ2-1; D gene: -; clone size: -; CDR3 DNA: TGCGCCAGCAGTGAGTTATTAGGGCTAGCAGTCAATGAGCAGTTCTTC; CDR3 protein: CASSELLGLAVNEQFF
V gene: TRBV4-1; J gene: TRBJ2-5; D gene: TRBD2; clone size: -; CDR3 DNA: TGCGCCAGCAGCCAAACCACGACTAGCGGGGGGGCAGCCCAGTACTTC; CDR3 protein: CASSQTTTSGGAAQYF
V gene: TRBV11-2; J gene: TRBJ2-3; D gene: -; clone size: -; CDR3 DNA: TGTGCCAGCAGCCGGGGAGGCAACAGGGCGTATTTT; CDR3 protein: CASSRGGNRAYF
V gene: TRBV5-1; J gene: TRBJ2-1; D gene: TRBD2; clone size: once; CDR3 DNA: TGCGCCAGCAGCGTTAGCGGGAGCTCCTACAATGAGCAGTTCTTC; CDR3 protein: CASSVSGSSYNEQFF
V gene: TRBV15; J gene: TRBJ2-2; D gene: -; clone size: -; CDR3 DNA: TGTGCCACCAGCAGTTCAGTCACCGGGGAGCTGTTTTTT; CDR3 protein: CATSSSVTGELFF
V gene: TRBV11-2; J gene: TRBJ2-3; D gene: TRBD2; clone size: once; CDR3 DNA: TGTGCCAGCAGCCCCTTAGCGGGGAGAGATACGCAGTATTTT; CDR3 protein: CASSPLAGRDTQYF
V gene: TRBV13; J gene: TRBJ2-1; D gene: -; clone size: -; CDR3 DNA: TGTGCCAGCAGCCAAACGAACCGGGGATCCCTCTACAATGAGCAGTTCTTC; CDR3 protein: CASSQTNRGSLYNEQFF
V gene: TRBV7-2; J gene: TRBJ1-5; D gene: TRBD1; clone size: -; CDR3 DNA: TGTGCCAGCAGCTTATTTGAGATGGACAGGGTCCAGCCCCAGCATTTT; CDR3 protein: CASSLFEMDRVQPQHF
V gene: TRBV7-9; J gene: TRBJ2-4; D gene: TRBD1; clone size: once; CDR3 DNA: TGTGCCAGCAGCCTCTCACAGGGGGCCAAAAACATTCAGTACTTC; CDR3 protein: CASSLSQGAKNIQYF
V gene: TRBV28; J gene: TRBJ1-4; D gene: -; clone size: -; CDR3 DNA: TGTGCCAGCAGCCCCACCCTTGGGAGGACTAATGAAAAACTGTTTTTT; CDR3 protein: CASSPTLGRTNEKLFF